These 13 T cell receptor beta chains were all obtained from the same sample, sequenced in a study of cytomegalovirus exposure and HLA in healthy donors. A multiplex PCR was run with 60 Vbeta primers and 13 Jbeta primers. Produced via immunoSEQ multiplex PCR; TCRdb's table is partial and in-frame only. The sample has more than 140,000 clones, about 80% seen once. Material: PBMCs. The source of these receptors is a young man in good health and CMV-seropositive.

This clone appeared once. V and J are TRBV19 and TRBJ2-7; D possibly corresponds to TRBD1 (6 bases). The CDR3 contains 14 residues. The V gene's germline CDR1 is LNHDA and CDR2 SQIVND (reference sequence). Trimming took off 4 bases at V and 5 bases at J, with 15 bases between the two ends. The CDR3 DNA is TGTGCCAGTAGTAAAGCGACGGACAGCAACGAGCAGTACTTC. It specifies CASSKATDSNEQYF. Full variable domain (outside the CDR3, taken from reference TRBV19 and TRBJ2-7): DGGITQSPKYLFRKEGQNVTLSCEQNLNHDAMYWYRQDPGQGLRLIYYSQIVNDFQKGDIAEGYSVSREKKESFPLTVTSAQKNPTAFYLCASSKATDSNEQYFGPGTRLTVT.

The chain employs TRBV6-1 and TRBJ2-3; TRBD2 is a possible D gene (6 bases). The V end lost 5 bases, the J end lost 2 bases, and 8 bases lay between the germline ends. Germline CDR1 reads MNHNS; CDR2 reads SASEGT. This CDR3 has 13 residues. The DNA of the CDR3 is TGTGCCAGCAGTAGGGACTCCACAGATACGCAGTATTTT. As protein: CASSRDSTDTQYF.

This clone was observed once. The genes are TRBV19 and TRBJ2-3; 12 bases line up with TRBD2. V lost 6 bases, J lost 3 bases, and 10 bases stayed unmatched. Per the germline V gene, CDR1 is LNHDA and CDR2 is SQIVND (reference sequence). The CDR3 has 17 residues. CDR3 coding DNA: TGTGCCAGTAGAGATGTGACTAGCGGGGGCTGGACAGATACGCAGTATTTT. Its protein is CASRDVTSGGWTDTQYF.

This chain uses TRBV5-3 with TRBJ2-7, with D perhaps TRBD1 (7 bases). TRBV5-3 is known as an ORF, though its function is uncertain. Between the trimmed V and J ends, which lost 0 bases and 3 bases, there was a span of 10 bases. The CDR3 is 14 residues long. The CDR3 here is CARSLGQGGYEQYF. DNA of the CDR3: TGTGCCAGAAGCTTGGGCCAGGGGGGCTACGAGCAGTACTTC.

This clone was counted a single time. Other DNA sequences from this sample encode an identical CDR3 as well. The chain recombines TRBV9 with TRBJ1-3; a weak D match, TRBD1 (5 bases). Trimming shortened V by 0 bases and J by 2 bases, and 9 bases separated the two germline ends. The length of the CDR3 is 15 residues. Germline V gene sequence: CDR1 SGDLS, CDR2 YYNGEE. The CDR3 sequence is CASSVGQGAGNTIYF. CDR3 coding DNA: TGTGCCAGCAGCGTAGGTCAGGGTGCTGGAAACACCATATATTTT.

V is TRBV11-2 and J is TRBJ2-7; the D gene is possibly TRBD1 (6 bases). Trimming cost V 0 bases and J 0 bases, with 12 bases left between them. The germline gives CDR1 SGHAT, CDR2 FQNNGV. This CDR3 has 16 amino acids. The CDR3 DNA follows: TGTGCCAGCAGCTTAGATTGGGGGCGCGGCTCCTACGAGCAGTACTTC. Its protein product is CASSLDWGRGSYEQYF.

The V and J genes are TRBV6-1 and TRBJ2-3; a weak D match, TRBD1 (5 bases). CDR3 length: 14 residues. Germline V gives CDR1 MNHNS, CDR2 SASEGT. V lost 2 bases to trimming and J lost 3 bases, with 9 bases between them. DNA for the CDR3: TGTGCCAGCAGTGAACAGGGTAGAACAGATACGCAGTATTTT. This encodes CASSEQGRTDTQYF.

The CDR3 DNA follows: TGTGCCAGCAGTTACTCTCAGGGGGCAGAGACCCAGTACTTC. Its translation: CASSYSQGAETQYF. The V gene is TRBV6-5, the J gene TRBJ2-5, with TRBD1 matching 8 bases. This CDR3 contains 14 residues. CDR1 and CDR2 from the germline V gene are MNHEY and SVGAGI. Trimming cost V 0 bases and J 4 bases; bases outside gene matches: 1.

This clone was seen a handful of times. The chain employs TRBV9 and TRBJ2-2; tentatively, D is TRBD1 (6 bases). Trimming stripped 3 bases from V and 7 bases from J, with 19 bases between. The CDR3 covers 16 residues. CDR1 and CDR2 (germline): SGDLS, YYNGEE. CDR3 coding DNA: TGTGCCAGCAGCGACGACAACAGGGAATTGGGCGGGGAGCTGTTTTTT. Its translation is CASSDDNRELGGELFF.

The table lists this clone with a count of one. V gene TRBV4-1 combines with J gene TRBJ2-1, with 13 bases lining up with TRBD2. J gave up 10 bases and V 0 bases, and 6 bases lay outside the gene matches. The germline CDR1 and CDR2 sequences are MGHRA and YSYEKL. The CDR3 spans 16 residues. The CDR3 reads CASSQDSGLAGEEQFF. Written as DNA, the CDR3 is TGCGCCAGCAGCCAAGATTCAGGACTAGCGGGAGAAGAGCAGTTCTTC.

The genes are TRBV6-1 and TRBJ1-6; 7 positions match TRBD1. CDR1 and CDR2 (germline): MNHNS, SASEGT. The ends lost 1 base at V and 8 bases at J; junction bases unmatched: 5. The CDR3 length is 15 residues. CDR3 bases: TGTGCCAGCAGTGAAGAACGGGACAGATATTCACCCCTCCACTTT. Its protein product is CASSEERDRYSPLHF.

The chain has TRBV7-9 and TRBJ2-1; D not resolved. The CDR3 consists of 13 residues. Germline-derived CDR1 and CDR2 are SEHNR and FQNEAQ (reference sequence). V dropped 5 bases and J dropped 7 bases, with 12 bases sitting between them. The CDR3, as DNA: TGTGCCAGCAGCCGTGTAGAGAGGAATGAGCAGTTCTTC. It yields the protein CASSRVERNEQFF. The variable domain in full, completed from reference TRBV7-9 and TRBJ2-1, reads DTGVSQNPRHKITKRGQNVTFRCDPISEHNRLYWYRQTLGQGPEFLTYFQNEAQLEKSRLLSDRFSAERPKGSFSTLEIQRTEQGDSAMYLCASSRVERNEQFFGPGTRLTVL.

J is TRBJ2-7 and V is TRBV6-5; possible D gene TRBD2, 6 bases. V lost 6 bases and J lost 1, with 13 bases in between. Germline V gene lookup returns CDR1 MNHEY and CDR2 SVGAGI. The CDR3 is 14 amino acids. CDR3 amino acids: CASRTSGESYEQYF. CDR3 DNA sequence: TGTGCCAGCAGGACCTCGGGAGAGTCCTACGAGCAGTACTTC.